Listed below are T cell receptor beta chains from one sample, sequenced in a study of OX40 agonist ivuxolimab in advanced cancers. The table came from immunoSEQ multiplex PCR; TCRdb's copy has only in-frame clones and leaves some out. This sample carries roughly 89,000 clones, roughly 80% of them seen once, and the ten largest clones take approximately 1.5%. The source material was CD4+ or CD8+ T cells sorted from blood, sampled in a trial of the OX40 agonist ivuxolimab. Receptor source: an adult with an advanced solid tumor such as melanoma, head and neck, liver or kidney cancer. CDR3s include the opening cysteine and the closing phenylalanine or tryptophan. A D gene is named only where the DNA matches it firmly. Expanded clones are given a class, and other clones once, few, many or no size at all.

D: TRBD2
V: TRBV6-5
J: TRBJ2-3
size: NA
CDR3: CASTESGVQYF
DNA: TGTGCCAGCACCGAGAGCGGGGTACAGTATTTT

D: NA
V: TRBV6-6
J: TRBJ1-2
size: NA
CDR3: CASSYSGREGYGYTF
DNA: TGTGCCAGCAGTTACTCCGGAAGGGAAGGGTATGGCTACACCTTC

D: TRBD2
V: TRBV7-2
J: TRBJ2-2
size: NA
CDR3: CASSLNGGANTGELFF
DNA: TGTGCCAGCAGCTTAAACGGGGGGGCAAACACCGGGGAGCTGTTTTTT

D: NA
V: TRBV5-1
J: TRBJ2-5
size: once
CDR3: CASRVGETQYF
DNA: TGCGCCAGCAGGGTTGGGGAGACCCAGTACTTC

D: TRBD2
V: TRBV6-1
J: TRBJ2-3
size: NA
CDR3: CASSEGLAADTQYF
DNA: TGTGCCAGCAGTGAAGGACTAGCAGCAGATACGCAGTATTTT

D: NA
V: TRBV7-2
J: TRBJ1-1
size: NA
CDR3: CASSLTGKSAFF
DNA: TGTGCCAGCAGCTTAACAGGGAAGTCAGCTTTCTTT

D: TRBD1
V: TRBV6-5
J: TRBJ2-5
size: NA
CDR3: CASSYLRTGVETQYF
DNA: TGTGCCAGCAGTTACTTAAGGACAGGGGTCGAGACCCAGTACTTC

D: TRBD1
V: TRBV27
J: TRBJ1-2
size: NA
CDR3: CASSSLTTGTRNYGYTF
DNA: TGTGCCAGCAGTTCCCTCACGACAGGGACCCGTAACTATGGCTACACCTTC

D: NA
V: TRBV4-3
J: TRBJ1-2
size: NA
CDR3: CASSQDERQWFGYTF
DNA: TGCGCCAGCAGCCAAGATGAGAGACAGTGGTTCGGCTACACCTTC

D: NA
V: TRBV13
J: TRBJ2-5
size: NA
CDR3: CASSSGIGGYQETQYF
DNA: TGTGCCAGCAGCTCAGGGATAGGGGGGTACCAAGAGACCCAGTACTTC

D: TRBD1
V: TRBV6-6
J: TRBJ1-5
size: NA
CDR3: CASTPDRGKGQPQHF
DNA: TGTGCCAGCACCCCAGACAGGGGTAAAGGTCAGCCCCAGCATTTT

D: NA
V: TRBV4-1
J: TRBJ1-2
size: NA
CDR3: CASSQVSGNYGYTF
DNA: TGCGCCAGCAGCCAAGTTTCGGGGAACTATGGCTACACCTTC

D: TRBD1
V: TRBV4-3
J: TRBJ1-3
size: NA
CDR3: CASSHRTGGENTIYF
DNA: TGCGCCAGCAGCCATCGGACAGGGGGCGAAAACACCATATATTTT

D: NA
V: TRBV28
J: TRBJ2-7
size: NA
CDR3: CASSSPGRGEQYF
DNA: TGTGCCAGCAGTTCCCCGGGCAGGGGCGAGCAGTACTTC

D: NA
V: TRBV15
J: TRBJ1-1
size: NA
CDR3: CATSRDKNSAEAFF
DNA: TGTGCCACCAGCAGAGATAAGAACAGCGCTGAAGCTTTCTTT

D: NA
V: TRBV5-4
J: TRBJ1-2
size: NA
CDR3: CASSHNRGSNYGYTF
DNA: TGTGCCAGCAGCCATAATCGGGGGAGCAACTATGGCTACACCTTC

D: NA
V: TRBV6-6
J: TRBJ2-1
size: NA
CDR3: CASRNGGFEFF
DNA: TGTGCCAGCAGAAACGGGGGCTTTGAGTTCTTC

D: NA
V: TRBV7-9
J: TRBJ1-2
size: NA
CDR3: CASSSGDGKSYGYTF
DNA: TGTGCCAGCAGCTCCGGGGACGGGAAAAGCTATGGCTACACCTTC

D: NA
V: TRBV7-3
J: TRBJ2-1
size: NA
CDR3: CASSPRFLYPTHLPSSYNEQFF
DNA: TGTGCCAGCAGCCCGCGTTTCTTGTATCCCACTCACTTACCGAGCTCCTACAATGAGCAGTTCTTC

D: NA
V: TRBV10-1
J: TRBJ2-2
size: NA
CDR3: CASGLNTGELFF
DNA: TGCGCCTCGGGACTGAACACCGGGGAGCTGTTTTTT

D: TRBD1
V: TRBV9
J: TRBJ1-2
size: NA
CDR3: CASSEGQGLTGYGYTF
DNA: TGTGCCAGCAGCGAGGGACAGGGGCTAACAGGCTATGGCTACACCTTC

D: NA
V: TRBV5-5
J: TRBJ1-3
size: NA
CDR3: CASSSILKVDILSGNTIYF
DNA: TGTGCCAGCAGCTCTATTCTAAAAGTGGACATCCTCTCTGGAAACACCATATATTTT

D: TRBD1
V: TRBV19
J: TRBJ2-7
size: NA
CDR3: CASSMRGQGAGEQYF
DNA: TGTGCCAGTAGTATGAGGGGACAGGGGGCAGGAGAGCAGTACTTC

D: NA
V: TRBV2
J: TRBJ1-4
size: NA
CDR3: CASSADYNEKLFF
DNA: TGTGCCAGCAGTGCAGATTATAATGAAAAACTGTTTTTT

D: NA
V: TRBV21-1
J: TRBJ1-5
size: many
CDR3: CASSISKPRAGQMEQPQHF
DNA: TGTGCCAGCAGCATTTCTAAGCCGCGTGCAGGGCAGATGGAACAGCCCCAGCATTTT

D: NA
V: TRBV18
J: TRBJ1-2
size: NA
CDR3: CASSPLGENGYTF
DNA: TGTGCCAGCTCACCTTTGGGGGAAAATGGCTACACCTTC

D: NA
V: TRBV19
J: TRBJ2-1
size: NA
CDR3: CASRKGGASSYNEQFF
DNA: TGTGCCAGTAGAAAAGGGGGGGCTTCCTCCTACAATGAGCAGTTCTTC

D: NA
V: TRBV6-1
J: TRBJ1-4
size: NA
CDR3: CAGFNGGRSNEKLFF
DNA: TGTGCCGGATTTAACGGGGGGCGTAGTAATGAAAAACTGTTTTTT

D: TRBD1
V: TRBV9
J: TRBJ2-2
size: NA
CDR3: CASSATPQGVRELFF
DNA: TGTGCCAGCAGCGCGACTCCCCAGGGGGTGCGGGAGCTGTTTTTT

D: NA
V: TRBV19
J: TRBJ1-4
size: NA
CDR3: CASSRRVHEKLFF
DNA: TGTGCCAGTAGTAGGAGGGTACACGAAAAACTGTTTTTT

D: NA
V: TRBV4-2
J: TRBJ1-5
size: NA
CDR3: CASSPDATRTGQPQHF
DNA: TGTGCCAGCAGTCCCGACGCCACCCGGACCGGTCAGCCCCAGCATTTT

D: NA
V: TRBV6-5
J: TRBJ2-1
size: NA
CDR3: CASRNGGFEFF
DNA: TGTGCCAGCAGAAACGGGGGCTTTGAGTTCTTC

D: NA
V: TRBV6-1
J: TRBJ1-6
size: NA
CDR3: CASSEVGVNSPLHF
DNA: TGTGCCAGCAGTGAAGTTGGGGTGAATTCACCCCTCCACTTT

D: TRBD1
V: TRBV7-8
J: TRBJ2-1
size: NA
CDR3: CASSSGQGVVSYNEQFF
DNA: TGTGCCAGCAGCTCAGGACAGGGGGTAGTATCCTACAATGAGCAGTTCTTC

D: TRBD1
V: TRBV27
J: TRBJ1-3
size: NA
CDR3: CASSRDSVSSGNTIYF
DNA: TGTGCCAGCAGTAGGGACAGCGTATCATCTGGAAACACCATATATTTT

D: NA
V: TRBV18
J: TRBJ1-3
size: once
CDR3: CASSPPVRDGNTIYF
DNA: TGTGCCAGCTCACCACCGGTGAGGGACGGAAACACCATATATTTT

D: NA
V: TRBV29-1
J: TRBJ1-1
size: NA
CDR3: CSVEDRVRTEAFF
DNA: TGCAGCGTTGAAGACAGGGTCAGAACTGAAGCTTTCTTT

D: NA
V: TRBV4-3
J: TRBJ1-1
size: NA
CDR3: CASSPGTVNTEAFF
DNA: TGCGCCAGCAGCCCTGGGACGGTGAACACTGAAGCTTTCTTT

D: NA
V: TRBV6-4
J: TRBJ1-5
size: few
CDR3: CASSEEFRGPQHF
DNA: TGTGCCAGCAGTGAAGAATTTCGAGGGCCCCAGCATTTT

D: NA
V: TRBV7-6
J: TRBJ1-4
size: NA
CDR3: CASSPTALNEKLFF
DNA: TGTGCCAGCAGCCCGACGGCCCTTAATGAAAAACTGTTTTTT

D: NA
V: TRBV2
J: TRBJ1-1
size: NA
CDR3: CASSESQVEAFF
DNA: TGTGCCAGCAGTGAAAGCCAGGTTGAAGCTTTCTTT

D: TRBD1
V: TRBV4-1
J: TRBJ2-1
size: once
CDR3: CASSQRQGQYNEQFF
DNA: TGCGCCAGCAGCCAAAGACAGGGACAATACAATGAGCAGTTCTTC

D: TRBD1
V: TRBV6-1
J: TRBJ2-7
size: NA
CDR3: CASTWTGPTYEQYF
DNA: TGTGCCAGCACCTGGACAGGGCCAACCTACGAGCAGTACTTC

D: TRBD1
V: TRBV29-1
J: TRBJ1-5
size: NA
CDR3: CSVAGGTGLNQPQHF
DNA: TGCAGCGTTGCGGGGGGGACAGGTCTGAATCAGCCCCAGCATTTT

D: TRBD2
V: TRBV11-2
J: TRBJ2-5
size: once
CDR3: CASSRTWGGQETQYF
DNA: TGTGCCAGCAGCCGAACGTGGGGGGGGCAAGAGACCCAGTACTTC